These T cell receptor beta chains were read from a single sample in a study of cytomegalovirus exposure and HLA in healthy donors. Using immunoSEQ multiplex PCR, the repertoire was profiled, and TCRdb retains in-frame clones only, with some absent. The table records more than 140,000 clones, 82% of them present only once. The sequenced sample was PBMCs. The receptors come from a man aged 18-30 years in good health and CMV-seropositive. CDR3s include the opening cysteine and the closing phenylalanine or tryptophan. D genes are given only for firm matches. Not every row has a clone size; where given, it reads once, few, many or a size class.

TRBJ2-1,-,TRBD2,13,TRBV6-1,CASSGPGLTPQFF,TGTGCCAGCAGTGGGCCGGGACTAACACCCCAGTTCTTC
TRBJ1-1,few,-,14,TRBV6-1,CASRGSAGAYEAFF,TGTGCCAGCAGGGGATCAGCGGGCGCATATGAAGCTTTCTTT
TRBJ2-7,-,-,13,TRBV5-4,CATTGALDYEQYF,TGCGCCACCACGGGAGCCCTCGACTACGAGCAGTACTTC
TRBJ2-2,-,-,16,TRBV6-1,CASSDGLRANTGELFF,TGTGCCAGCAGTGACGGACTGAGGGCGAACACCGGGGAGCTGTTTTTT
TRBJ1-1,-,TRBD1,17,TRBV7-2,CASSSRQGVKANTEAFF,TGTGCCAGCAGCTCTAGACAGGGGGTTAAAGCGAACACTGAAGCTTTCTTT
TRBJ2-7,-,-,13,TRBV28,CASTPPSSYEQYF,TGTGCCAGCACCCCCCCGAGCTCCTACGAGCAGTACTTC
TRBJ2-1,-,TRBD1,15,TRBV6-1,CASTVGTGELAEQFF,TGTGCCAGCACCGTTGGGACAGGGGAATTGGCTGAGCAGTTCTTC
TRBJ1-1,-,-,14,TRBV6-5,CASSYSPGQPEAFF,TGTGCCAGCAGTTATTCTCCTGGACAACCTGAAGCTTTCTTT
TRBJ2-2,few,TRBD2,18,TRBV9,CASSVGLAGGGSTGELFF,TGTGCCAGCAGCGTGGGACTAGCGGGAGGGGGCAGCACCGGGGAGCTGTTTTTT
TRBJ1-3,-,TRBD1,18,TRBV7-2,CASSLGVTGSLSGNTIYF,TGTGCCAGCAGCCTCGGAGTGACAGGGAGTCTCTCTGGAAACACCATATATTTT
TRBJ2-1,-,TRBD2,16,TRBV2,CASSESGRWSYNEQFF,TGTGCCAGCAGTGAGAGCGGGAGGTGGTCCTACAATGAGCAGTTCTTC
TRBJ2-3,-,TRBD1,15,TRBV5-6,CASSLPDRFTDTQYF,TGTGCCAGCAGCTTGCCGGACAGGTTCACAGATACGCAGTATTTT
TRBJ2-1,-,-,16,TRBV29-1,CSVEAAEEGSYNEQFF,TGCAGCGTTGAAGCCGCAGAGGAGGGCTCCTACAATGAGCAGTTCTTC
TRBJ2-7,-,-,15,TRBV5-6,CASIPRGSHSYEQYF,TGTGCCAGCATCCCACGGGGGTCGCACTCCTACGAGCAGTACTTC
TRBJ1-4,-,TRBD1,14,TRBV25-1,CASRNRGTNEKLFF,TGTGCCAGCAGAAACAGGGGGACTAATGAAAAACTGTTTTTT
TRBJ1-2,-,-,16,TRBV13,CASTELREVRVYGYTF,TGTGCCAGCACCGAACTCCGGGAGGTTCGGGTCTATGGCTACACCTTC
TRBJ1-1,-,-,13,TRBV28,CASRSSVNTEAFF,TGTGCCAGCCGTAGTTCGGTGAACACTGAAGCTTTCTTT
TRBJ2-7,once,TRBD1,14,TRBV28,CASRTGTGFWEQYF,TGTGCCAGCAGAACCGGGACAGGTTTCTGGGAGCAGTACTTC
TRBJ1-2,-,-,17,TRBV5-1,CASSSLAEPDSNYGYTF,TGCGCCAGCAGCTCTCTGGCGGAACCCGACTCTAACTATGGCTACACCTTC
TRBJ1-1,-,TRBD1,16,TRBV28,CASSSFGQGRSTEAFF,TGTGCCAGCAGCTCCTTTGGACAGGGCCGGAGCACTGAAGCTTTCTTT
TRBJ2-1,-,TRBD2,13,TRBV29-1,CSVVGEGYNEQFF,TGCAGCGTTGTTGGGGAGGGGTACAATGAGCAGTTCTTC
TRBJ1-5,-,-,12,TRBV6-1,CASSEGTQPQHF,TGTGCCAGCAGTGAAGGGACACAGCCCCAGCATTTT
TRBJ2-4,-,TRBD1,17,TRBV5-1,CASSFYLSAGGADIQYF,TGCGCCAGCAGCTTTTATCTTTCAGCAGGGGGCGCGGACATTCAGTACTTC
TRBJ2-7,-,TRBD2,14,TRBV5-6,CASSFGTSGIKQYF,TGTGCCAGCAGCTTCGGGACTAGCGGGATCAAGCAGTACTTC
TRBJ2-1,-,-,12,TRBV18,CASSPPASPGFF,TGTGCCAGCTCACCCCCGGCCTCCCCAGGCTTCTTC
TRBJ2-2,once,-,15,TRBV27,CASSLAAANTGELFF,TGTGCCAGCAGTTTGGCGGCTGCGAACACCGGGGAGCTGTTTTTT
TRBJ2-2,-,TRBD1,15,TRBV7-2,CASSMGQGSTGELFF,TGTGCCAGCAGCATGGGACAGGGGAGCACCGGGGAGCTGTTTTTT
TRBJ2-3,-,-,15,TRBV11-3,CASSFGGISTDTQYF,TGTGCCAGCAGCTTCGGCGGCATAAGCACAGATACGCAGTATTTT
TRBJ1-1,-,TRBD1,14,TRBV6-5,CASSLRDRVTEAFF,TGTGCCAGCAGTCTCCGGGACAGGGTCACTGAAGCTTTCTTT
TRBJ1-2,-,TRBD1,18,TRBV27,CASSAPSRDRENNYGYTF,TGTGCCAGCAGCGCTCCGTCCCGGGACAGGGAGAATAACTATGGCTACACCTTC
TRBJ1-5,-,TRBD1,14,TRBV6-6,CASSETGSNQPQHF,TGTGCCAGCAGCGAGACAGGGTCCAATCAGCCCCAGCATTTT
TRBJ2-7,-,-,13,TRBV4-1,CASSQGRETEQYF,TGCGCCAGCAGCCAAGGGAGGGAGACCGAGCAGTACTTC
TRBJ1-1,once,-,12,TRBV4-1,CASSQSGTEAFF,TGCGCCAGCAGCCAATCGGGAACTGAAGCTTTCTTT
TRBJ2-1,-,-,15,TRBV14,CASSSSEDRSNEQFF,TGTGCCAGCAGTTCGTCAGAAGACAGGTCGAATGAGCAGTTCTTC
TRBJ2-1,-,TRBD2,17,TRBV4-1,CASSQVSSGSSYNEQFF,TGCGCCAGCAGCCAAGTTTCTAGCGGAAGCTCCTACAATGAGCAGTTCTTC
TRBJ2-6,-,TRBD1,17,TRBV27,CASSSWTGYSGANVLTF,TGTGCCAGCAGTTCTTGGACAGGGTACTCTGGGGCCAACGTCCTGACTTTC
TRBJ2-3,-,TRBD1,14,TRBV4-1,CASSQGTDTDTQYF,TGCGCCAGCAGCCAGGGGACAGACACAGATACGCAGTATTTT
TRBJ2-7,-,-,12,TRBV7-9,CASSLVSNEQYF,TGTGCCAGCAGCTTAGTCTCGAACGAGCAGTACTTC
TRBJ2-1,once,TRBD2,16,TRBV19,CASSGGGLAGGNEQFF,TGTGCCAGTAGTGGAGGAGGGCTAGCGGGAGGAAATGAGCAGTTCTTC
TRBJ1-5,-,-,14,TRBV11-2,CASSSGGGNQPQHF,TGTGCCAGCAGCTCCGGGGGGGGTAATCAGCCCCAGCATTTT
TRBJ1-5,-,-,17,TRBV23-1,CASSQLQSGQGNQPQHF,TGCGCCAGCAGTCAACTTCAGAGTGGGCAGGGGAATCAGCCCCAGCATTTT
TRBJ2-3,-,-,16,TRBV5-4,CASSLELLGDGGTQYF,TGTGCCAGCAGCTTGGAACTACTAGGAGATGGCGGTACGCAGTATTTT
TRBJ1-2,-,TRBD1,14,TRBV6-6,CASSYSRGNYGYTF,TGTGCCAGCAGTTACTCCAGGGGGAACTATGGCTACACCTTC